The clone carrying this T cell receptor beta chain was seen just once. Sequenced by immunoSEQ multiplex PCR; TCRdb stores in-frame clones only, minus some. The sample lists roughly 200,000 clones, 80% to 85% occurring once. This entry comes from a study of blood T cell repertoires in COVID-19. The receptor was derived from a woman aged 25 to 39 who had been exposed to COVID-19. Material: PBMCs or T cells enriched from blood (not recorded which).

CDR3 sequence: CASSLAGVLSLTDTQYF. The CDR3 DNA reads TGTGCCAGCAGCTTGGCCGGTGTCTTGAGTTTGACAGATACGCAGTATTTT. V usage is TRBV5-5 and J usage is TRBJ2-3; D is unclear. The germline V gene encodes CDR1 SGHKS and CDR2 YYEKEE (reference sequence). V gave up 0 bases and J gave up 3 bases, with 17 bases separating them. CDR3 length: 17 amino acids.